Sequencing of this T cell receptor (beta chain) was carried out in a study of shared clonotypes between healthy human individuals. Terminally differentiated effector memory CD45RA+ cells were left out of the naive CD8 fraction, which was CD45RO-negative and positively selected for CCR7. Study conclusions and caveats: Researchers found naive subsets generally carried larger estimated richness than memory subsets.

The assay was immunoSEQ multiplex PCR, and TCRdb's table has in-frame clones only and misses some. This table holds millions of clones, about 93% found once. In germline, CDR1 is MDHEN, CDR2 SYDVKM. The V segment lost 2 bases and the J segment 2 bases; nucleotides outside the gene matches: 4. This CDR3 comprises 15 residues. A word on this clone: As yet, its antigen is unknown.

The material sequenced was naive CD8+ T cells from PBMCs. The clonotype was recovered from a young man in good health. Some clones in this sample may be carry-over from other donors' samples. This chain joins TRBV28 and TRBJ2-5, with 8 positions matching TRBD1. CDR3 in amino acids: CASSLVRGPQETQYF. DNA of the CDR3: TGTGCCAGCAGTTTAGTCAGGGGGCCACAAGAGACCCAGTACTTC.